Here is one T cell receptor (beta chain) with its context. This sample is part of a study of blood T cell repertoires in COVID-19. Profiling relied on immunoSEQ multiplex PCR, and the TCRdb table lists in-frame clones only, not all of them. The sample has hundreds of thousands of clones; 70% to 90% are singletons. Deletions cut 3 bases from V and 4 bases from J, with 18 bases between. The CDR3 runs 15 residues. Germline assignment: CDR1 DFQATT and CDR2 SNEGSKA (reference sequence). This study enrolled people aged 18 to 89 from roughly 24 US geographic areas. Grouping used clinical history reported by participants in a survey and questionnaire.

The TCR comes from a woman in her thirties or forties with acute COVID-19. The chain is built from TRBV20-1 and TRBJ2-5; TRBD1 is a possible D gene (5 bases). Sequenced: PBMCs or T cells enriched from blood (not recorded which). The CDR3 protein is CSASQGWSTIETQYF. The CDR3 DNA is TGCAGTGCTAGTCAGGGATGGTCCACCATAGAGACCCAGTACTTC.